This T cell receptor (beta chain) is from a study of blood T cell repertoires in COVID-19. Looked up from germline, CDR1 is SGHRS and CDR2 is YFSETQ. Trimming cost V 7 bases and J 4 bases; bases outside gene matches: 4. The CDR3 is made up of 13 amino acids. Clinical histories supplied by participants themselves formed the basis of cohort assignment. TCRdb's copy holds only in-frame clones and misses some; the assay was immunoSEQ multiplex PCR. The sample consists of 250,000 to 300,000 clones, over 75% of them appearing once. The sequence derives from a woman aged 30 to 39 who had recovered from COVID-19. The chain has TRBV5-1 and TRBJ2-1; 8 bases are a match to TRBD1. The sample taken for sequencing was PBMCs or T cells enriched from blood (not recorded which). CDR3 nucleotides: TGCGCCAGCGGCGACAGGGGATACAATGAGCAGTTCTTC. This gives the protein CASGDRGYNEQFF.